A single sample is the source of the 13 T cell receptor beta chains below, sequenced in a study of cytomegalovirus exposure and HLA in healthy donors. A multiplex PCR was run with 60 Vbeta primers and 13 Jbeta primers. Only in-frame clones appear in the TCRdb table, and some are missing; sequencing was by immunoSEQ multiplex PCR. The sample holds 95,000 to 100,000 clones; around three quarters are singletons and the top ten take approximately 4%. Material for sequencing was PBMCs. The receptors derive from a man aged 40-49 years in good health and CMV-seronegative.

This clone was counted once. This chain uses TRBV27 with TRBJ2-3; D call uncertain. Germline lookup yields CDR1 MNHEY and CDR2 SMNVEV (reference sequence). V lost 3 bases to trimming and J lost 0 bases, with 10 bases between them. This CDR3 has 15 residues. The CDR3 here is CASSFSWPSTDTQYF. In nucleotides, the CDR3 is TGTGCCAGCAGTTTCTCCTGGCCGAGCACAGATACGCAGTATTTT.

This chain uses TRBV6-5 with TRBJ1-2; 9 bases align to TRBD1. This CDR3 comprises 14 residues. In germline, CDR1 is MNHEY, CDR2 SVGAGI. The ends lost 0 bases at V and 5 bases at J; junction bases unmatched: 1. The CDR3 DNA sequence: TGTGCCAGCAGTTACTCGACAGGGGGGTATGGCTACACCTTC. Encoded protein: CASSYSTGGYGYTF.

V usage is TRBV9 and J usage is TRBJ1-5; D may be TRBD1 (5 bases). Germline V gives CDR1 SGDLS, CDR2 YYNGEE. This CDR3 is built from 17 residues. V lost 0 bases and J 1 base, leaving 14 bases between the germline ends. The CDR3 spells CASSVGWGDGSNQPQHF. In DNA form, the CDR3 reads TGTGCCAGCAGCGTAGGGTGGGGGGACGGAAGCAATCAGCCCCAGCATTTT. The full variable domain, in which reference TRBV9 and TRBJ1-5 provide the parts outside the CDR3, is DSGVTQTPKHLITATGQRVTLRCSPRSGDLSVYWYQQSLDQGLQFLIQYYNGEERAKGNILERFSAQQFPDLHSELNLSSLELGDSALYFCASSVGWGDGSNQPQHFGDGTRLSIL.

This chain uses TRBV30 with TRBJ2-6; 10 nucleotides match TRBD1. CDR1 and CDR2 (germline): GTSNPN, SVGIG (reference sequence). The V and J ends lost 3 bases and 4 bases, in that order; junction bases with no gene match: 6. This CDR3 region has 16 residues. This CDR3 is CAWSSGTGVGANVLTF. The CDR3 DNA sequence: TGTGCCTGGAGCTCCGGGACAGGGGTCGGGGCCAACGTCCTGACTTTC.

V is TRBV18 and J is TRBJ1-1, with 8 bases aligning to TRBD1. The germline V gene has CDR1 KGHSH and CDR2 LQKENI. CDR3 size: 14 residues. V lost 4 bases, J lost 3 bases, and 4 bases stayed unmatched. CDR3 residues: CASSLEQGDTEAFF. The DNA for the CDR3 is TGTGCCAGCTCACTTGAACAGGGGGACACTGAAGCTTTCTTT. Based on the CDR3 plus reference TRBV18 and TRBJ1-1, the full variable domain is NAGVMQNPRHLVRRRGQEARLRCSPMKGHSHVYWYRQLPEEGLKFMVYLQKENIIDESGMPKERFSAEFPKEGPSILRIQQVVRGDSAAYFCASSLEQGDTEAFFGQGTRLTVV.

The CDR3 loop is CASSRTRSADTQYF. Here the CDR3 DNA reads TGCGCCAGCAGCCGGACTAGAAGTGCAGATACGCAGTATTTT. The J gene is TRBJ2-3, the V gene TRBV4-1, with 7 bases identical to TRBD2. V trimming: 4 bases; J trimming: 4 bases; junction bases outside the gene matches: 5. CDR1 and CDR2 from the germline V gene are MGHRA and YSYEKL. This CDR3 has 14 residues.

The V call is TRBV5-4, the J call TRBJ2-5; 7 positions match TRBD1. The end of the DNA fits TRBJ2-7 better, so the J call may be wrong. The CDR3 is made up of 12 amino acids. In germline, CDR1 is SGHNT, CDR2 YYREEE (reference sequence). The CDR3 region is CASSSGQYEQYF. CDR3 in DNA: TGTGCCAGCAGCTCGGGACAGTACGAGCAGTACTTC.

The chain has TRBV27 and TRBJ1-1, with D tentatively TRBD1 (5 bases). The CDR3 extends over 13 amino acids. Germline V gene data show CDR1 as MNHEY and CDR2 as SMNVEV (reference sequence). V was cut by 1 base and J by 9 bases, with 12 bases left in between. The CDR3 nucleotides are TGTGCCAGCAGTTTATGGGGCAGAACAAAAGCTTTCTTT. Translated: CASSLWGRTKAFF.

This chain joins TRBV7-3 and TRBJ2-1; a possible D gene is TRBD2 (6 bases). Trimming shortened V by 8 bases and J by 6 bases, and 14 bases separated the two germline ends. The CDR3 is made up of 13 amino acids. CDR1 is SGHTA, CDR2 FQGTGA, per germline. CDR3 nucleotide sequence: TGTGCCAGCTCTCGCGGGGCCACCAATGAGCAGTTCTTC. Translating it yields CASSRGATNEQFF.

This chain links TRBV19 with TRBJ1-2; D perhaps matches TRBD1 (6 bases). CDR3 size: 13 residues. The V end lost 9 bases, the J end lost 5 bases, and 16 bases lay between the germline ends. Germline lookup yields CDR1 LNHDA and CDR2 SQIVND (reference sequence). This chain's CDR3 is CARGEGGRYGYTF. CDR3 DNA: TGTGCCAGGGGGGAGGGGGGCCGTTATGGCTACACCTTC.

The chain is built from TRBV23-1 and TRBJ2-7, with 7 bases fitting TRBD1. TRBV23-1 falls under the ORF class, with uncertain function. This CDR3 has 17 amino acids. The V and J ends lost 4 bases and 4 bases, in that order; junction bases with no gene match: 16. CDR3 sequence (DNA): TGCGCCAGCAGTCCACGCCGACAGGGTCCAAAAGTTTACGAGCAGTACGTC. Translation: CASSPRRQGPKVYEQYV.

CDR3 in amino acids: CSVEERGIYGYTF. The CDR3 region has the DNA TGCAGCGTTGAAGAGCGGGGAATCTATGGCTACACCTTC. V usage is TRBV29-1 and J usage is TRBJ1-2; D ambiguous. Trimming shortened V by 0 bases and J by 4 bases, and 9 bases separated the two germline ends. The CDR3 runs 13 residues. Germline loops: CDR1 SQVTM, CDR2 ANQGSEA.

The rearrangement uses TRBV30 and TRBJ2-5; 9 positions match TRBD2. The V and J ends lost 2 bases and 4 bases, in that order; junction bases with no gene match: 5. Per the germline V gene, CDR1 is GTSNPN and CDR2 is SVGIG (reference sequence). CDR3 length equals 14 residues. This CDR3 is CAWSSAGGLETQYF. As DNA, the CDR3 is TGTGCCTGGAGTTCGGCGGGGGGGCTAGAGACCCAGTACTTC.